What follows are 21 T cell receptor beta chains derived from one specimen sequenced in a study of T cell repertoires in cytomegalovirus infection. No cognate antigen is known for these TCRs. Each CDR3 protein is one row after TCRdb ran MiXCR on the reads. The top ten hold approximately 93% of the sample, which has about 85,000 distinct CDR3 sequences, about 44% seen once. The sequenced sample was CD8+ T cells from cultured PBMCs, obtained from culture after CMV antigen stimulation. These receptors were collected from a human donor in good health (CMV status not recorded). Some clones in this sample may be carry-over from other donors' samples.

The chain joins TRBV6-5 to TRBJ1-1; D unclear. CDR3 length: 14 residues. Per germline, CDR1 MNHEY and CDR2 SVGAGI. V was pared by 0 bases and J by 2 bases, with 7 bases between. Here the CDR3 DNA reads TGTGCCAGCAGTTACTCACGCAGCAACACTGAAGCTTTCTTT. Amino acid sequence: CASSYSRSNTEAFF.

The chain carries TRBV6-1 and TRBJ1-1; a weak D match, TRBD1 (6 bases). CDR1 and CDR2 (germline): MNHNS, SASEGT. V gave up 7 bases and J gave up 1 base, with 7 bases separating them. The CDR3 loop spans 12 amino acids. The CDR3 region is CASKTGNTEAFF. In DNA, the CDR3 is TGTGCCAGCAAGACAGGGAACACTGAAGCTTTCTTT.

This sequence joins TRBV14 and TRBJ2-1, with D uncertain. The CDR3 extends over 13 amino acids. Germline CDR1 and CDR2: SGHDN and FVKESK. Trimming left V 0 bases short and J 10 bases short, with 10 bases between. CDR3 in amino acids: CASSQDPGLEQFF. In DNA form, the CDR3 reads TGTGCCAGCAGCCAAGATCCAGGTCTCGAGCAGTTCTTC.

The chain recombines TRBV19 with TRBJ2-2, with a weak D call TRBD1 (7 bases). CDR1 and CDR2 (germline): LNHDA, SQIVND (reference sequence). The CDR3 loop spans 15 amino acids. V lost 5 bases, J lost 4 bases, and 14 bases lay in between. CDR3 sequence (DNA): TGTGCCAGTAGTCTGGCGGGACAGTCCACCGGGGAGCTGTTTTTT. Protein sequence: CASSLAGQSTGELFF.

The chain links TRBV12-3 or TRBV12-4 to TRBJ2-1; possibly TRBD1 or TRBD2 for D (5 bases each). The length of the CDR3 is 13 residues. V lost 5 bases to trimming and J lost 5 bases, with 10 bases between them. The CDR3 loop reads CASSPGRNNEQFF. CDR3 in DNA: TGTGCCAGCAGTCCGGGACGGAACAATGAGCAGTTCTTC.

This chain uses TRBV4-1 with TRBJ2-2; 8 bases map to TRBD1. The CDR3 is 17 amino acids. CDR1 is MGHRA and CDR2 is YSYEKL in the germline V gene. The V gene end was trimmed by 4 bases and the J gene end by 3 bases; junction bases not matched to a gene: 10. The CDR3 bases are TGCGCCAGCAGCCCACACGGGCAGGGGGCGGACACCGGGGAGCTGTTTTTT. Protein sequence: CASSPHGQGADTGELFF.

This chain uses TRBV7-8 with TRBJ2-1; 9 bases fit TRBD2. The CDR3 is 14 amino acids. The junction had 6 bases not matched to a gene; V was cut back by 4 bases and J by 8 bases. The germline CDR1 and CDR2 sequences are SGHVS and FQNEAQ. CDR3 region: CASSSPGLAHEQFF. CDR3 nucleotide sequence: TGTGCCAGCAGCTCTCCGGGACTAGCCCATGAGCAGTTCTTC. Drawing the rest from reference TRBV7-8 and TRBJ2-1, the complete variable domain is GAGVSQSPRYKVAKRGQDVALRCDPISGHVSLFWYQQALGQGPEFLTYFQNEAQLDKSGLPSDRFFAERPEGSVSTLKIQRTQQEDSAVYLCASSSPGLAHEQFFGPGTRLTVL.

The table lists this clonotype with a few counts. J is TRBJ2-7 and V is TRBV6-5, with 8 bases identical to TRBD1. The CDR3 consists of 15 residues. V gave up 4 bases and J gave up 4 bases; unmatched junction bases: 9. Per germline, CDR1 MNHEY and CDR2 SVGAGI. The CDR3 DNA sequence: TGTGCCAGCAGTTCCCCCCGCAGGGGGCGGTACGAGCAGTACTTC. Protein product: CASSSPRRGRYEQYF.

In DNA form, the CDR3 reads TGTGCCAGCAGTGCCACCCGGGTCTTATCGCGACCTGGCTACACCTTC. Its translation: CASSATRVLSRPGYTF. The gene calls are TRBV12-3 or TRBV12-4 and TRBJ1-2; D ambiguous. The CDR3 is 16 residues long. V was shortened by 5 bases and J by 7 bases, with 23 bases between the two germline ends.

The chain couples TRBV7-9 to TRBJ2-4; TRBD2 might be the D (7 bases). Germline V gene lookup returns CDR1 SEHNR and CDR2 FQNEAQ (reference sequence). V lost 1 base to trimming and J lost 8 bases, with 12 bases between them. The CDR3 is made up of 14 amino acids. CDR3: CASSLGGGRDIQYF. The CDR3 region has the DNA TGTGCCAGCAGCTTAGGGGGGGGCAGAGACATTCAGTACTTC.

J is TRBJ2-3 and V is TRBV7-3; D possibly corresponds to TRBD2 (6 bases). CDR1 is SGHTA, CDR2 FQGTGA, per germline. The CDR3 covers 16 residues. V dropped 3 bases and J dropped 0 bases, with 13 bases sitting between them. The CDR3 loop is CASSLGLISSTDTQYF. The CDR3 DNA reads as TGTGCCAGCAGCTTGGGACTCATTTCTAGCACAGATACGCAGTATTTT. Together with reference TRBV7-3 and TRBJ2-3, the CDR3 gives the full variable domain: GAGVSQTPSNKVTEKGKYVELRCDPISGHTALYWYRQSLGQGPEFLIYFQGTGAADDSGLPNDRFFAVRPEGSVSTLKIQRTERGDSAVYLCASSLGLISSTDTQYFGPGTRLTVL.

This clonotype was observed a handful of times. The V call is TRBV6-1, the J call TRBJ1-1, with D uncertain. The CDR3 totals 11 residues. V shed 5 bases and J shed 6 bases, with 7 bases lying between them. CDR1 is MNHNS and CDR2 is SASEGT in the germline V gene. The CDR3 here is CASSLGPEAFF. CDR3 in DNA: TGTGCCAGCAGTCTAGGGCCTGAAGCTTTCTTT.

The rearrangement links TRBV7-6 to TRBJ2-7, with TRBD1 identical over 8 bases. After removal of 2 bases from V and 3 bases from J, the junction contained 18 bases not matched to a gene. Germline V CDR1 and CDR2: SGHVS, FNYEAQ. The CDR3 contains 19 residues. The CDR3 nucleotides are TGTGCCAGCAGCTTATCCCCCTTTGTCGCCGGACAGGGCTTCTACGAGCAGTACTTC. It encodes CASSLSPFVAGQGFYEQYF. Filled out from reference TRBV7-6 and TRBJ2-7, the complete variable domain reads GAGVSQSPRYKVTKRGQDVALRCDPISGHVSLYWYRQALGQGPEFLTYFNYEAQQDKSGLPNDRFSAERPEGSISTLTIQRTEQRDSAMYRCASSLSPFVAGQGFYEQYFGPGTRLTVT.

This chain uses TRBV20-1 with TRBJ2-5, with unresolved D. CDR1 is DFQATT, CDR2 SNEGSKA, per germline (reference sequence). CDR3 length: 18 residues. V was shortened by 0 bases and J by 1 base, with 21 bases between the two germline ends. Here the CDR3 reads CSARDDFTPGPGQETQYF. The CDR3 region has the DNA TGCAGTGCTAGAGATGACTTCACTCCGGGCCCAGGCCAAGAGACCCAGTACTTC.

The J gene is TRBJ2-1, the V gene TRBV20-1; D gene ambiguous. Trimming left V 6 bases short and J 8 bases short, with 20 bases between. This CDR3 is 14 amino acids long. Germline assignment: CDR1 DFQATT and CDR2 SNEGSKA (reference sequence). For the CDR3, the DNA is TGCAGTGCCGCGGATGTGGACCCGCTCGATGAGCAGTTCTTC. Its translation is CSAADVDPLDEQFF.

The V call is TRBV9, the J call TRBJ2-2; D is unresolved. This CDR3 spans 15 amino acids. Trimming stripped 3 bases from V and 3 bases from J, with 12 bases between. Per the germline V gene, CDR1 is SGDLS and CDR2 is YYNGEE. As DNA, the CDR3 is TGTGCCAGCAGCGATCCGTTGTGGGACACCGGGGAGCTGTTTTTT. It encodes CASSDPLWDTGELFF.

The table lists this clonotype with a few counts. V and J are TRBV20-1 and TRBJ2-2, with TRBD2 matching over 9 bases. Germline V gene sequence: CDR1 DFQATT, CDR2 SNEGSKA (reference sequence). The CDR3 runs 16 residues. V trimming: 6 bases; J trimming: 1 base; junction bases outside the gene matches: 9. CDR3 residues: CSALVAGARNTGELFF. DNA of the CDR3: TGCAGTGCCCTGGTAGCGGGAGCCCGGAACACCGGGGAGCTGTTTTTT.

This clonotype was seen more than once but under ten times. This rearrangement joins TRBV24-1 to TRBJ2-7; D not resolved. Germline CDR1 and CDR2: KGHDR and SFDVKD. Trimming cost V 5 bases and J 0 bases, with 7 bases left between them. CDR3 length equals 13 residues. The CDR3 coding sequence is TGTGCCACCAGTGGGGCAAGCTCCTACGAGCAGTACTTC. Translation: CATSGASSYEQYF.

This clonotype has only a few counts. The chain recombines TRBV14 with TRBJ1-4, with 7 nucleotides matching TRBD1. CDR3 length equals 17 residues. J gave up 8 bases and V 2 bases, and 14 bases lay outside the gene matches. Germline CDR1 and CDR2: SGHDN and FVKESK. CDR3 amino acids: CASSQRPGRTGEEKLFF. The CDR3 nucleotides read TGTGCCAGCAGCCAAAGGCCCGGTCGAACAGGGGAGGAAAAACTGTTTTTT. The full variable domain, completed using reference TRBV14 and TRBJ1-4, is EAGVTQFPSHSVIEKGQTVTLRCDPISGHDNLYWYRRVMGKEIKFLLHFVKESKQDESGMPNNRFLAERTGGTYSTLKVQPAELEDSGVYFCASSQRPGRTGEEKLFFGSGTQLSVL.

This clonotype came up a few times. This chain uses TRBV7-9 with TRBJ1-3; D call uncertain. CDR1 is SEHNR and CDR2 is FQNEAQ in the germline V gene (reference sequence). The CDR3 runs 15 residues. Trimming removed 4 bases at V and 2 bases at J, with 12 bases between. This CDR3 is CASSSRFSPGNTIYF. In DNA form, the CDR3 reads TGTGCCAGCAGCTCCCGTTTTTCGCCTGGAAACACCATATATTTT. The whole variable domain, filled in from reference TRBV7-9 and TRBJ1-3, reads DTGVSQNPRHKITKRGQNVTFRCDPISEHNRLYWYRQTLGQGPEFLTYFQNEAQLEKSRLLSDRFSAERPKGSFSTLEIQRTEQGDSAMYLCASSSRFSPGNTIYFGEGSWLTVV.

The chain recombines TRBV7-8 with TRBJ1-4, with a tentative D call TRBD1 (5 bases). The CDR3 has 15 residues. Germline lookup yields CDR1 SGHVS and CDR2 FQNEAQ. V was trimmed by 5 bases and J by 8 bases, leaving 18 bases between them. The CDR3 coding sequence is TGTGCCAGCAGCCGCTCCATCGGGGCGGGAGAAAAACTGTTTTTT. As protein: CASSRSIGAGEKLFF.